This is a list of T cell receptor beta chains from one sample in a study of blood T cell repertoires in COVID-19. Measured with immunoSEQ multiplex PCR; TCRdb has only the in-frame clones, and not every one. The sample records around 430,000 clones, approximately 90% being singletons. The sequencing sample was made of peripheral blood. The source is a woman between 45 and 65 years old with COVID-19, enrolled during active disease. Each CDR3 is given with its conserved first and last residue. The order of the fields is J gene, D gene, clone size, V gene, CDR3 protein, CDR3 DNA. A D gene is named only where the DNA matches it firmly. Size tells how often a clone was seen (once, few, many) or the class of an expanded clone, and some rows leave it out.

J gene: TRBJ1-5
D gene: TRBD1
clone size: -
V gene: TRBV2
CDR3 protein: CASSPGDRQSNQPQHF
CDR3 DNA: TGTGCCAGCAGTCCCGGGGACAGGCAAAGCAATCAGCCCCAGCATTTT

J gene: TRBJ2-7
D gene: -
clone size: -
V gene: TRBV21-1
CDR3 protein: CASSKAHRRGKGYEQYF
CDR3 DNA: TGTGCCAGCAGCAAAGCGCATCGTCGGGGAAAAGGCTACGAGCAGTACTTC

J gene: TRBJ1-1
D gene: -
clone size: -
V gene: TRBV13
CDR3 protein: CASSAIKQGGTEAFF
CDR3 DNA: TGTGCCAGCAGCGCAATAAAACAGGGTGGCACTGAAGCTTTCTTT

J gene: TRBJ1-1
D gene: -
clone size: -
V gene: TRBV15
CDR3 protein: CATSREVTGNGAFF
CDR3 DNA: TGTGCCACCAGCAGAGAAGTAACAGGTAATGGAGCTTTCTTT

J gene: TRBJ1-1
D gene: -
clone size: -
V gene: TRBV5-1
CDR3 protein: CASSPGWGQRNTEAFF
CDR3 DNA: TGCGCCAGCAGCCCTGGCTGGGGGCAGAGGAACACTGAAGCTTTCTTT

J gene: TRBJ2-7
D gene: TRBD2
clone size: once
V gene: TRBV7-8
CDR3 protein: CASSPSGGSYEQYF
CDR3 DNA: TGTGCCAGCAGCCCGTCGGGGGGGTCCTACGAGCAGTACTTC

J gene: TRBJ1-5
D gene: TRBD1
clone size: -
V gene: TRBV4-2
CDR3 protein: CASSQEQGAYQPQHF
CDR3 DNA: TGTGCCAGCAGCCAAGAGCAGGGGGCATATCAGCCCCAGCATTTT

J gene: TRBJ1-2
D gene: -
clone size: -
V gene: TRBV28
CDR3 protein: CASRRNYGYTF
CDR3 DNA: TGTGCCAGCCGCAGAAACTATGGCTACACCTTC

J gene: TRBJ1-6
D gene: -
clone size: -
V gene: TRBV19
CDR3 protein: CASSEWGQRYSPLHF
CDR3 DNA: TGTGCCAGTAGTGAATGGGGGCAGCGTTATTCACCCCTCCACTTT

J gene: TRBJ2-2
D gene: TRBD2
clone size: -
V gene: TRBV3-1/TRBV3-2
CDR3 protein: CASSRILAGGLGGELFF
CDR3 DNA: TGTGCCAGCAGCCGAATACTAGCGGGGGGACTTGGCGGGGAGCTGTTTTTT

J gene: TRBJ2-5
D gene: TRBD1
clone size: -
V gene: TRBV18
CDR3 protein: CASSPGQGRETQYF
CDR3 DNA: TGTGCCAGCTCACCGGGACAGGGTAGAGAGACCCAGTACTTC

J gene: TRBJ1-4
D gene: -
clone size: -
V gene: TRBV19
CDR3 protein: CASSFLSTTNEKLFF
CDR3 DNA: TGTGCCAGTAGTTTTCTGTCTACAACTAATGAAAAACTGTTTTTT